These 4 T cell receptor beta chains were all obtained from the same sample, sequenced in a study of tumor-infiltrating lymphocytes in oesophageal squamous cell carcinoma. A single record per CDR3 protein comes from TCRdb applying MiXCR to the PCR reads. The repertoire holds tens of thousands of distinct CDR3 sequences, with 35% to 40% as singletons. Material for sequencing was esophageal tumor tissue. The receptors derive from a male donor with esophageal squamous cell carcinoma.

This clonotype was counted at least ten times. The CDR3 here is CASSGTRGWEQYF. CDR3 DNA: TGTGCCAGCAGTGGGACACGAGGTTGGGAGCAGTACTTC. The V call is TRBV28, the J call TRBJ2-7, with D tentatively TRBD1 (6 bases). Germline V gene lookup returns CDR1 MDHEN and CDR2 SYDVKM. Deletions cut 5 bases from V and 7 bases from J, with 15 bases between. CDR3 length: 13 amino acids.

This clonotype was observed a few times. Here the CDR3 reads CASTLRPGSSSYEQYF. CDR3 bases: TGTGCCAGTACATTAAGGCCCGGATCGAGCTCCTACGAGCAGTACTTC. The gene calls are TRBV19 and TRBJ2-7; D remains ambiguous. CDR1 and CDR2 from the germline V gene are LNHDA and SQIVND (reference sequence). This CDR3 has 16 amino acids. Trimming cost V 7 bases and J 0 bases, with 19 bases left between them.

Points on this clonotype: Given the absence of the conserved phenylalanine or tryptophan at the CDR3 end, a read error is likely. Because the CDR3's place on the DNA is in doubt, the DNA is left out and the CDR3 is given as listed by TCRdb. The rearrangement links TRBV6-8 to TRBJ2-5; TRBD1 reflects the table's D call only, with no check against the DNA. The CDR3 spans 14 amino acids, including both terminal residues. CDR1 and CDR2 from the germline V gene are MNHGY and SAAAGT. CDR3 amino acids: CASSNPPRGLHFGN.

This clonotype occurred a few times. The rearrangement links TRBV13 to TRBJ1-4; maybe TRBD1 (6 bases). The V gene lost 5 bases and the J gene lost 4 bases, with 14 bases spanning the gap. The CDR3 is made up of 15 amino acids. Germline V gene lookup returns CDR1 PRHDT and CDR2 FYEKMQ (reference sequence). The CDR3 DNA sequence: TGTGCCAGCAGCCCCTCCGGGGGCTATAATGAAAAACTGTTTTTT. Translation: CASSPSGGYNEKLFF.